This paragraph reports one T cell receptor beta chain. Its target is unknown. The V and J ends lost 0 bases and 6 bases respectively, with 12 bases between them. The CDR3 is 15 amino acids. Germline V lookup: CDR1 LNHDA, CDR2 SQIVND (reference sequence). Primers included in the PCR were 60 Vbeta and 13 Jbeta primers. Sequencing used immunoSEQ multiplex PCR; TCRdb keeps in-frame clones, though not all of them. Among some 200,000 clones listed, around a tenth were seen once. The sample comes from a study of cytomegalovirus exposure and HLA in healthy donors. Study-level points and caveats: According to the study, roughly 160 TCR beta chains were cytomegalovirus-associated.

This TCR was recovered from a woman in her 30s in good health and CMV-seropositive. This chain connects TRBV19 to TRBJ2-4; TRBD2 is a possible D gene (6 bases). Sequencing was carried out using PBMCs. Here the CDR3 DNA reads TGTGCCAGTAGTATAGAAGCGGGTGGCTTAAACATTCAGTACTTC. It yields the protein CASSIEAGGLNIQYF.